Here is one T cell receptor beta chain with its context. What it recognizes is unknown. CDR1 and CDR2 from the germline V gene are SGDLS and YYNGEE. The CDR3 runs to 16 residues. V was clipped by 2 bases and J by 2 bases; unmatched bases: 5. Each of the donors was a healthy bone marrow donor. This sample is drawn from a study of cytomegalovirus exposure and HLA in healthy donors. Study-wide results and caveats: Fewer N-insertions (relative to the roughly 670-donor mean) were reportedly seen in an Asian-associated ancestry cluster in a later analysis. In an earlier analysis, about 87% or about 30%: the productive usage of most TCR beta V segments. A few V segments could not be told apart, such as TRBV6-2 and TRBV6-3, and were left out.

Amplification used 60 Vbeta primers and 13 Jbeta primers. Assay: immunoSEQ multiplex PCR; the TCRdb copy retains only in-frame clones and omits some. The sample contains 150,000 to 200,000 clones, approximately 80% of which appear only once. This chain uses TRBV9 with TRBJ2-7; 12 bases line up with TRBD2. The sequencing input was PBMCs. The receptor's source is a woman in her 30s in good health and CMV-seropositive. CDR3 in amino acids: CASSVGWTSGTYEQYF. DNA for the CDR3: TGTGCCAGCAGCGTTGGATGGACTAGCGGGACCTACGAGCAGTACTTC.